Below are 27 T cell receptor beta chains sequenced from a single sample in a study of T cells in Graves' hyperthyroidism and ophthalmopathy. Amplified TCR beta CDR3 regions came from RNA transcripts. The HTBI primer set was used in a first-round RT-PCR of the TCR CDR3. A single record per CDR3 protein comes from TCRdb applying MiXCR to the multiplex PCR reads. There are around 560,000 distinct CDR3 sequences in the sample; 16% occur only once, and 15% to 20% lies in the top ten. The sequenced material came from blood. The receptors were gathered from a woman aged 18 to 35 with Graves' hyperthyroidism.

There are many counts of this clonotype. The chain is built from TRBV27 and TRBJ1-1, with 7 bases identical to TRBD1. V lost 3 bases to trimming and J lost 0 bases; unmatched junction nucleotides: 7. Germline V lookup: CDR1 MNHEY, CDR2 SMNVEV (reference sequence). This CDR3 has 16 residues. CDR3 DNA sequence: TGTGCCAGCAGTTTCCAGGGGGGCCTAATGAACACTGAAGCTTTCTTT. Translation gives CASSFQGGLMNTEAFF.

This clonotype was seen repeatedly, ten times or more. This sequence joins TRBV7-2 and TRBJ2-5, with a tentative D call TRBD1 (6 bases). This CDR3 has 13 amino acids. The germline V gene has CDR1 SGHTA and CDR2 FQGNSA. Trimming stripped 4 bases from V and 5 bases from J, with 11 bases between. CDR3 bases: TGTGCCAGCAGCTCACAGGGTGGGGAGACCCAGTACTTC. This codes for CASSSQGGETQYF.

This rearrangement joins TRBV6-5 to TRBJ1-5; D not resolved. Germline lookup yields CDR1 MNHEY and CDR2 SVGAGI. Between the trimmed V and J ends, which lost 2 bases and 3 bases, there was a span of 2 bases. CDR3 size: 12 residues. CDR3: CASSYANQPQHF. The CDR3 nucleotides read TGTGCCAGCAGTTACGCCAATCAGCCCCAGCATTTT.

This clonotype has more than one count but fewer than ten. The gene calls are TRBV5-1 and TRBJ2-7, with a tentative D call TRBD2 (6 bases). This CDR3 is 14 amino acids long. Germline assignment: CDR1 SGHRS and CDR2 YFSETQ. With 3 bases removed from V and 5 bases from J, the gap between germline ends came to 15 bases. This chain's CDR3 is CASSSRRAGDEQYF. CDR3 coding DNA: TGCGCCAGCAGCTCCCGGAGGGCCGGGGACGAGCAGTACTTC.

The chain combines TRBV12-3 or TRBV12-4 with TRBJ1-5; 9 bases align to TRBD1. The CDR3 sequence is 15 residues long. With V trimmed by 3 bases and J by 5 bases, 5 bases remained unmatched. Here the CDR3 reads CASSLGQGRYQPQHF. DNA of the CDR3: TGTGCCAGCAGTTTGGGACAGGGACGGTATCAGCCCCAGCATTTT.

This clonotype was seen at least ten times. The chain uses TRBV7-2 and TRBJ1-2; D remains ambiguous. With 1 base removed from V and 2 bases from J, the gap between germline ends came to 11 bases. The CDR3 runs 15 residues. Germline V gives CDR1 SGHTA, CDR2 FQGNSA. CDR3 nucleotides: TGTGCCAGCAGCTTAGTCCATCGAGGGAACTATGGCTACACCTTC. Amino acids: CASSLVHRGNYGYTF.

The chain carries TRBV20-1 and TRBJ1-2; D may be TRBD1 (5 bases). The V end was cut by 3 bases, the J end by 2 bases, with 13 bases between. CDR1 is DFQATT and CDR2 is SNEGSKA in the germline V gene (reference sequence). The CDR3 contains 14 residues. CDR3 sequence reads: CSASSQGSNYGYTF. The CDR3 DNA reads TGCAGTGCTAGTTCCCAGGGTTCGAACTATGGCTACACCTTC.

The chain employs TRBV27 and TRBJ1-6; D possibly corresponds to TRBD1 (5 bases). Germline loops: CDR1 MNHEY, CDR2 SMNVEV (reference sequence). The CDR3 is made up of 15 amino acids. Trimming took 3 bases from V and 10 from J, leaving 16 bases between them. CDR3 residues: CASSLKAGMGSPLHF. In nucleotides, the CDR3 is TGTGCCAGCAGTTTGAAGGCAGGGATGGGATCACCCCTCCACTTT.

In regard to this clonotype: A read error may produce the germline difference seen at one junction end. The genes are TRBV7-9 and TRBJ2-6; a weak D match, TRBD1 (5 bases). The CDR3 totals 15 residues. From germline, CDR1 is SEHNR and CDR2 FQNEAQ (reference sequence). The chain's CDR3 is CASSLGKSGANVRTF. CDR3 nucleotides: TGTGCCAGCAGCTTAGGAAAGTCTGGGGCCAACGTCCGGACTTTC.

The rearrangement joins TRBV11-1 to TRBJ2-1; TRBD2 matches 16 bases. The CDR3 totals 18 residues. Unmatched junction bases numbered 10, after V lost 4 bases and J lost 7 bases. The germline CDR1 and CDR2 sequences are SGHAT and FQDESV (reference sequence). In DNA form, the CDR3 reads TGTGCCAGCAGCTCAGGGACTAGCGGGAGGGCCTCCCCTAATGAGCAGTTCTTC. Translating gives CASSSGTSGRASPNEQFF.

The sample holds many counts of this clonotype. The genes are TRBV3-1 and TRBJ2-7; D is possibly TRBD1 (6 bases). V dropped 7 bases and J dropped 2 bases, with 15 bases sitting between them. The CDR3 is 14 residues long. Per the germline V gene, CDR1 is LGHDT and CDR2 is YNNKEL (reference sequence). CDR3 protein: CASTTGSRAYEQYF. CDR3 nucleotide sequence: TGTGCCAGCACCACAGGGTCCCGGGCCTACGAGCAGTACTTC.

In nucleotides, the CDR3 is TGTGCCAGCTCACCACGAGACGAGCGATTCCTCTACAATGAGCAGTTCTTC. It specifies CASSPRDERFLYNEQFF. V is TRBV18 and J is TRBJ2-1; D is undetermined. The CDR3 consists of 17 residues. V dropped 1 base and J dropped 3 bases, with 16 bases sitting between them. CDR1 KGHSH and CDR2 LQKENI come from the germline V gene.

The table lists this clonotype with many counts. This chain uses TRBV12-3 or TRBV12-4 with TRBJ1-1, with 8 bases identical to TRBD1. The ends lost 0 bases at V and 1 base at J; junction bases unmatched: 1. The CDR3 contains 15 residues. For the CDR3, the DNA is TGTGCCAGCAGTTTAGCTACAGGGGGGAACACTGAAGCTTTCTTT. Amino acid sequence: CASSLATGGNTEAFF.

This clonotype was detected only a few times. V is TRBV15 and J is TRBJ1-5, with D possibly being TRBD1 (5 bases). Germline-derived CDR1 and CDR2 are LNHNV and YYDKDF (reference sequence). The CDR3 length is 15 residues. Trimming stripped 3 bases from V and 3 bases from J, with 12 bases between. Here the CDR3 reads CATSSRDGFNQPQHF. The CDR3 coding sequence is TGTGCCACCAGCAGCCGGGACGGATTCAATCAGCCCCAGCATTTT.

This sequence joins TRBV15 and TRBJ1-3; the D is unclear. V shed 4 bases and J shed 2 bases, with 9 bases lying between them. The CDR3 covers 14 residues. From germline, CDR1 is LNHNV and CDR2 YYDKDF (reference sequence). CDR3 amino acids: CATSTKWAGNTIYF. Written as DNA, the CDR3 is TGTGCCACCAGCACCAAGTGGGCTGGAAACACCATATATTTT.

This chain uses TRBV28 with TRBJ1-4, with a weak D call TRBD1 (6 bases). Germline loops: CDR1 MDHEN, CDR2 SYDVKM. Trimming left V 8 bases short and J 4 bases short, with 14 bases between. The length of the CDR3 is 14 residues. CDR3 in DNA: TGTGCCAGCCACCGGCGACAGGATAATGAAAAACTGTTTTTT. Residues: CASHRRQDNEKLFF.

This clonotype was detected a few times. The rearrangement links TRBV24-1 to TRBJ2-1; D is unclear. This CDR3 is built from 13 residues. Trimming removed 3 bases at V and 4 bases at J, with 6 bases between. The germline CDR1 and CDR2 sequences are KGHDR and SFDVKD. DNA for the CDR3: TGTGCCACCAGTGATGCCGAGTACAATGAGCAGTTCTTC. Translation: CATSDAEYNEQFF.

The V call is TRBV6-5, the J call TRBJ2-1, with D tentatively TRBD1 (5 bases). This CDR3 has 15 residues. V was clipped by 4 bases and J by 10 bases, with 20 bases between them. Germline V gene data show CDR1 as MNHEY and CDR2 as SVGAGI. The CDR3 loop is CASSSRWPLTDEQFF. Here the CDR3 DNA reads TGTGCCAGCAGTTCCCGGTGGCCCCTGACAGACGAGCAGTTCTTC.

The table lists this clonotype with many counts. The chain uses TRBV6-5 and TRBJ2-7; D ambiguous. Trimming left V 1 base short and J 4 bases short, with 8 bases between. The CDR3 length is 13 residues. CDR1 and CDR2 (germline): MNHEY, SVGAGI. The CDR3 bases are TGTGCCAGCAGTTACTTGGACCCATACGAGCAGTACTTC. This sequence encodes CASSYLDPYEQYF.

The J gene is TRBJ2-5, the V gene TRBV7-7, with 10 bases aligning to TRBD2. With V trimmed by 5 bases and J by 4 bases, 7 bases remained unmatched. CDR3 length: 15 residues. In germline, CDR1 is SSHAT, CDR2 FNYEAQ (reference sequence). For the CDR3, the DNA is TGTGCCAGCAGCCAACTAGCGGGAAGGCCAGAGACCCAGTACTTC. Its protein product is CASSQLAGRPETQYF. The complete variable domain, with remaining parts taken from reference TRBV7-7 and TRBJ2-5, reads GAGVSQSPRYKVTKRGQDVTLRCDPISSHATLYWYQQALGQGPEFLTYFNYEAQPDKSGLPSDRFSAERPEGSISTLTIQRTEQRDSAMYRCASSQLAGRPETQYFGPGTRLLVL.

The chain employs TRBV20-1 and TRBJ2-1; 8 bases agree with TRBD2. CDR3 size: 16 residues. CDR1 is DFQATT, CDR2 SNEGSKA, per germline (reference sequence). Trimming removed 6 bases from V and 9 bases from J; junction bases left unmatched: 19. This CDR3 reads CSAWTLAGILFGEQFF. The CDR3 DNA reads TGCAGTGCCTGGACCCTAGCGGGTATCCTTTTTGGTGAGCAGTTCTTC.

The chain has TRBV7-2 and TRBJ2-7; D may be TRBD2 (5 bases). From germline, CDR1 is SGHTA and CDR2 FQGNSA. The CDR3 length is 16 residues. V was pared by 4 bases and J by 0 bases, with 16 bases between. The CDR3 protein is CASSSRPSGASYEQYF. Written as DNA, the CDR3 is TGTGCCAGCAGCTCTAGGCCCAGCGGAGCCTCCTACGAGCAGTACTTC. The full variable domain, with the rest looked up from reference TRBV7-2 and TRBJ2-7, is GAGVSQSPSNKVTEKGKDVELRCDPISGHTALYWYRQSLGQGLEFLIYFQGNSAPDKSGLPSDRFSAERTGGSVSTLTIQRTQQEDSAVYLCASSSRPSGASYEQYFGPGTRLTVT.

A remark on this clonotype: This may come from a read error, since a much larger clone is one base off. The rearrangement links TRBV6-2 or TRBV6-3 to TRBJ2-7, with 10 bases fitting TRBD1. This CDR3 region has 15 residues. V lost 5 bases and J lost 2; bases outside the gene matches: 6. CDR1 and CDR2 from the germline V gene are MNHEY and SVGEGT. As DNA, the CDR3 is TGTGCCAGCAGTCACGGACAGGGGGTCACCTACGAGCAGTACTTC. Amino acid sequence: CASSHGQGVTYEQYF.

The CDR3 here is CASSIQGLSKNIQYF. The CDR3 DNA reads TGTGCCAGCAGTATTCAGGGGTTGAGCAAAAACATTCAGTACTTC. The chain employs TRBV12-3 or TRBV12-4 and TRBJ2-4, with D maybe TRBD1 (6 bases). V lost 5 bases and J 3 bases, leaving 14 bases between the germline ends. The CDR3 is 15 amino acids.

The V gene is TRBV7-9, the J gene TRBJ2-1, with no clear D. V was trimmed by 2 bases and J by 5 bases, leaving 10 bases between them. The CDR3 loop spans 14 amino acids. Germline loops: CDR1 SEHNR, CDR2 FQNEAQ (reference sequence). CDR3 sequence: CASSLSTDNNEQFF. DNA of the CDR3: TGTGCCAGCAGCTTAAGCACGGATAACAATGAGCAGTTCTTC.

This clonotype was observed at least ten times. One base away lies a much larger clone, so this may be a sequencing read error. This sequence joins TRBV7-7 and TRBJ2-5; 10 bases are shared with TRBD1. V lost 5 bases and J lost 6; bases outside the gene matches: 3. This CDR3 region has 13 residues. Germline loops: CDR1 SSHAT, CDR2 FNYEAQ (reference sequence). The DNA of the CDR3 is TGTGCCAGCAGCCGGGACAGGGGACAGACCCAGTACTTC. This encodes CASSRDRGQTQYF.

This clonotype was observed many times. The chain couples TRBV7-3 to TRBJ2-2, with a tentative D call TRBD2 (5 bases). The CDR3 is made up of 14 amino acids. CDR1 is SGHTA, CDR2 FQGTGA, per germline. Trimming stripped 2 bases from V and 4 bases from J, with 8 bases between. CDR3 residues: CASSLDLATGELFF. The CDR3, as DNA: TGTGCCAGCAGCTTAGACCTAGCCACCGGGGAGCTGTTTTTT.